Listed here are 16 T cell receptor beta chains from one sample, sequenced in a study of glioma-infiltrating T cells. Using RNA template, CDR3s of TCR alpha and beta were amplified with iRepertoire arm-PCR. TCRdb called the multiplex PCR reads again in MiXCR, with one record for every CDR3 protein. This sample carries 100,000 to 150,000 distinct CDR3 sequences, around 23% of them seen once, and the ten largest clones take 12% to 15%. Sequenced material: glioma tissue, nonneoplastic brain tissue, or PBMCs (not recorded which). These receptors were taken from a human donor with low-grade glioma or glioblastoma, undergoing nonglioma brain surgery, or in good health (not recorded which).

Note on this clonotype: A read error may be the cause here, since a much bigger clone is one base away. The chain couples TRBV20-1 to TRBJ2-5; possible D gene TRBD1, 5 bases. CDR3 length equals 14 residues. Trimming took 4 bases from V and 2 from J, leaving 14 bases between them. Germline V gene data show CDR1 as DFQATT and CDR2 as SNEGSKA (reference sequence). CDR3 sequence (DNA): TGCAGTGCTATAGATGGAAGGGGTCAAGAGACCCAGTACTTC. It yields the protein CSAIDGRGQETQYF.

The chain uses TRBV6-5 and TRBJ2-1; the match to TRBD2 covers 11 bases. Trimming took 4 bases from V and 6 from J; bases not matched to a gene: 8. CDR3 length: 16 amino acids. Germline loops: CDR1 MNHEY, CDR2 SVGAGI. CDR3 sequence: CASSSPTSGSVNEQFF. The CDR3 DNA reads as TGTGCCAGCAGTTCGCCCACTAGCGGGAGTGTCAATGAGCAGTTCTTC.

Ten or more counts support this clonotype. The V call is TRBV7-2, the J call TRBJ2-4; D uncertain. The CDR3 is 14 residues long. Germline assignment: CDR1 SGHTA and CDR2 FQGNSA. Trimming pared 4 bases from V and 6 bases from J, leaving 13 bases between. CDR3 region: CASSSTRRANIQYF. CDR3 bases: TGTGCCAGCAGCTCCACGCGGAGAGCAAACATTCAGTACTTC. The full variable domain, in which reference TRBV7-2 and TRBJ2-4 provide the parts outside the CDR3, is GAGVSQSPSNKVTEKGKDVELRCDPISGHTALYWYRQSLGQGLEFLIYFQGNSAPDKSGLPSDRFSAERTGGSVSTLTIQRTQQEDSAVYLCASSSTRRANIQYFGAGTRLSVL.

This clonotype was counted ten times or more. The chain carries TRBV7-8 and TRBJ2-5; D uncertain. CDR1 is SGHVS, CDR2 FQNEAQ, per germline. The CDR3 covers 17 residues. V was cut by 2 bases and J by 4 bases, with 20 bases left in between. The DNA of the CDR3 is TGTGCCAGCAGCTTACTCTTAGTACTAACCCCTCCAGAGACCCAGTACTTC. Amino acid sequence: CASSLLLVLTPPETQYF.

The table lists this clonotype with many counts. V usage is TRBV7-2 and J usage is TRBJ2-7; D not resolved. Trimming removed 2 bases from V and 2 bases from J, with 7 bases in between. The CDR3 has 13 amino acids. In germline, CDR1 is SGHTA, CDR2 FQGNSA. The CDR3 nucleotides are TGTGCCAGCAGCTTAAATCCGGCCTACGAGCAGTACTTC. Its translation is CASSLNPAYEQYF. Drawing the rest from reference TRBV7-2 and TRBJ2-7, the complete variable domain is GAGVSQSPSNKVTEKGKDVELRCDPISGHTALYWYRQSLGQGLEFLIYFQGNSAPDKSGLPSDRFSAERTGGSVSTLTIQRTQQEDSAVYLCASSLNPAYEQYFGPGTRLTVT.

This clonotype has a count of ten or more. The V gene is TRBV28, the J gene TRBJ2-5; 8 nucleotides align to TRBD2. The CDR3 has 14 amino acids. Per germline, CDR1 MDHEN and CDR2 SYDVKM. V trimming: 2 bases; J trimming: 3 bases; junction bases outside the gene matches: 2. CDR3 sequence: CASSLRGGEETQYF. CDR3 DNA sequence: TGTGCCAGCAGTTTACGGGGGGGTGAAGAGACCCAGTACTTC.

The table lists this clonotype with many counts. This CDR3 reads CASSQGQWTEAFF. As DNA, the CDR3 is TGTGCCAGCAGCCAGGGACAGTGGACTGAAGCTTTCTTT. V and J are TRBV3-1 and TRBJ1-1; 7 nucleotides match TRBD1. J gave up 5 bases and V 3 bases, and 3 bases lay outside the gene matches. The length of the CDR3 is 13 residues. The germline CDR1 and CDR2 sequences are LGHDT and YNNKEL (reference sequence).

This clonotype was seen many times. The chain couples TRBV28 to TRBJ2-3; D may be TRBD1 (6 bases). The V gene lost 8 bases and the J gene lost 3 bases, with 15 bases spanning the gap. This CDR3 has 14 amino acids. Per germline, CDR1 MDHEN and CDR2 SYDVKM. DNA for the CDR3: TGTGCCAGCGGTTCCACAGGGAAGACAGATACGCAGTATTTT. This sequence encodes CASGSTGKTDTQYF.

This clonotype was seen ten or more times. V gene TRBV29-1 combines with J gene TRBJ2-3, with TRBD2 identical over 10 bases. V shed 7 bases and J 2 bases; nucleotides not matched to a gene: 9. The CDR3 consists of 15 residues. Germline CDR1 and CDR2: SQVTM and ANQGSEA. CDR3 in DNA: TGCAGCGAGCGGATAGCGGGAGGAATCACAGATACGCAGTATTTT. The encoded protein is CSERIAGGITDTQYF.

The CDR3 nucleotides are TGTGCCAGCAGCTTGGACCGAGTTGGCTACACCTTC. Amino acid sequence: CASSLDRVGYTF. The chain carries TRBV5-4 and TRBJ1-2; D uncertain. V was trimmed by 0 bases and J by 7 bases, leaving 7 bases between them. This CDR3 has 12 residues. Germline assignment: CDR1 SGHNT and CDR2 YYREEE (reference sequence).

This clonotype showed up many times. J is TRBJ2-1 and V is TRBV7-6, with D perhaps assigned TRBD1 or TRBD2 (5 bases each). The CDR3 totals 15 residues. CDR1 SGHVS and CDR2 FNYEAQ come from the germline V gene. The ends were cut back, 5 bases at V and 2 bases at J, with 13 bases in the middle. DNA of the CDR3: TGTGCCAGCAGCCCCCGGGGCGGAGCCTACAATGAGCAGTTCTTC. Its translation: CASSPRGGAYNEQFF.

This clonotype has ten or more counts. The CDR3 DNA reads TGCGCCAGCAGCCAAGATCTCCGGAGGGTTGCTTTCTTT. It specifies CASSQDLRRVAFF. The chain carries TRBV4-3 and TRBJ1-1; D is uncertain. V lost 0 bases, J lost 11 bases, and 13 bases lay in between. CDR3 length: 13 amino acids. Germline-derived CDR1 and CDR2 are LGHNA and YSLEER.

This clonotype showed up many times. V is TRBV5-1 and J is TRBJ2-2; D may be TRBD2 (6 bases). This CDR3 has 15 residues. Per the germline V gene, CDR1 is SGHRS and CDR2 is YFSETQ. Trimming pared 0 bases from V and 4 bases from J, leaving 10 bases between. CDR3 DNA: TGCGCCAGCAGCTTGGACGGGAGTGGCACCGGGGAGCTGTTTTTT. It encodes CASSLDGSGTGELFF.

This clonotype was seen a few times. The gene calls are TRBV29-1 and TRBJ2-5; D ambiguous. CDR1 is SQVTM, CDR2 ANQGSEA, per germline. The CDR3 length is 14 residues. V was shortened by 7 bases and J by 0 bases, with 15 bases between the two germline ends. The DNA for the CDR3 is TGCAGCGCCCCCTCCTCACGGAACCAAGAGACCCAGTACTTC. This sequence encodes CSAPSSRNQETQYF.

Ten or more counts support this clonotype. The rearrangement links TRBV3-1 to TRBJ1-2, with 9 bases lining up with TRBD1. The CDR3 is made up of 14 amino acids. CDR1 and CDR2 (germline): LGHDT, YNNKEL (reference sequence). The V gene end was trimmed by 8 bases and the J gene end by 8 bases; junction bases not matched to a gene: 12. CDR3 DNA sequence: TGTGCCAGCTTACCGGGACAGGGAGCGGGAGGCTACACCTTC. It encodes CASLPGQGAGGYTF.

The chain is built from TRBV29-1 and TRBJ2-1; a weak D match, TRBD1 (6 bases). Trimming shortened V by 6 bases and J by 1 base, and 13 bases separated the two germline ends. This CDR3 contains 14 residues. The germline gives CDR1 SQVTM, CDR2 ANQGSEA. The CDR3 region is CSVTGANSYNEQFF. The DNA of the CDR3 is TGCAGCGTGACAGGCGCTAATTCCTACAATGAGCAGTTCTTC.